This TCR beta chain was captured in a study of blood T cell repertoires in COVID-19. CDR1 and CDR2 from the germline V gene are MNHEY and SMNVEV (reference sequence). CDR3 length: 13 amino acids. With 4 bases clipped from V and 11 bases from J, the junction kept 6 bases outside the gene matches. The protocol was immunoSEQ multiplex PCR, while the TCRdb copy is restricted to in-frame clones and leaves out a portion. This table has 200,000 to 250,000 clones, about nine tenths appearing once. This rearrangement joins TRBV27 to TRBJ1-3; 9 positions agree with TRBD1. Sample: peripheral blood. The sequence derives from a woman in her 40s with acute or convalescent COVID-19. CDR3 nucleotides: TGTGCCAGCAGTTCCCCGGACAGGGGAGCCATATATTTT. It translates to CASSSPDRGAIYF.